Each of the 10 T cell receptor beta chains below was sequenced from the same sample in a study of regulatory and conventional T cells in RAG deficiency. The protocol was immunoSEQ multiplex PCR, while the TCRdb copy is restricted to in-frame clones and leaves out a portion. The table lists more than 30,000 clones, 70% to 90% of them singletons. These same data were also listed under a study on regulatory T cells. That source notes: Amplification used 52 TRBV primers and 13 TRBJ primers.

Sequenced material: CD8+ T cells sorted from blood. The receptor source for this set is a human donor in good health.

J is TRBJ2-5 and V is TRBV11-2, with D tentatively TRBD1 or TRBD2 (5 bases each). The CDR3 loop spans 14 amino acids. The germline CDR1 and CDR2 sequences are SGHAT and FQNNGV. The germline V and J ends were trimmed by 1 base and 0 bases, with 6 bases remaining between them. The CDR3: CASSLGGYQETQYF. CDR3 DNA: TGTGCCAGCAGCTTAGGGGGGTACCAAGAGACCCAGTACTTC. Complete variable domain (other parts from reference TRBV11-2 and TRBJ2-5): EAGVAQSPRYKIIEKRQSVAFWCNPISGHATLYWYQQILGQGPKLLIQFQNNGVVDDSQLPKDRFSAERLKGVDSTLKIQPAKLEDSAVYLCASSLGGYQETQYFGPGTRLLVL.

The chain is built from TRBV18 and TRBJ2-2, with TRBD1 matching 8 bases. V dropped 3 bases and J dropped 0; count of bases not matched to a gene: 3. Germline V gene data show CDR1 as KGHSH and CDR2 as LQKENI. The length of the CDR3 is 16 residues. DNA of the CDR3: TGTGCCAGCTCACCTCCGGGACAGGCGAACACCGGGGAGCTGTTTTTT. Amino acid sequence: CASSPPGQANTGELFF.

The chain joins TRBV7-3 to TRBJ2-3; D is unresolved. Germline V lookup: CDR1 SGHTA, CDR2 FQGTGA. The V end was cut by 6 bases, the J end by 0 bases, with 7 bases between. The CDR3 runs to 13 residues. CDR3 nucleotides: TGTGCCAGCAGATCATCTAGCACAGATACGCAGTATTTT. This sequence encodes CASRSSSTDTQYF.

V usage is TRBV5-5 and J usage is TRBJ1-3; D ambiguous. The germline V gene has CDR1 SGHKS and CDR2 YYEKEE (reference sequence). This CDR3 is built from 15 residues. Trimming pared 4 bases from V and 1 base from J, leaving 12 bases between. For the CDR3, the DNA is TGTGCCAGCAGCCCGGAGGGTCGGTCTGGAAACACCATATATTTT. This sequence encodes CASSPEGRSGNTIYF.

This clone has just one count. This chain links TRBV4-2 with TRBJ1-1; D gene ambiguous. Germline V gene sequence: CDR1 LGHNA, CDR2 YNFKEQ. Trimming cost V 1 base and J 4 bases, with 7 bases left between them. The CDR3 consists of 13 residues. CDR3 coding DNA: TGTGCCAGCAGCCAAGTCATGGGCACTGAAGCTTTCTTT. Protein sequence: CASSQVMGTEAFF.

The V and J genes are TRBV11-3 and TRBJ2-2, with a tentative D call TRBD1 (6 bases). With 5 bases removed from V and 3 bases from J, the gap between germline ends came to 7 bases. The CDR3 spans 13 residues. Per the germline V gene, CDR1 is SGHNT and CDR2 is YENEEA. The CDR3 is CASSAGDTGELFF. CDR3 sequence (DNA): TGTGCCAGCAGCGCAGGGGACACCGGGGAGCTGTTTTTT.

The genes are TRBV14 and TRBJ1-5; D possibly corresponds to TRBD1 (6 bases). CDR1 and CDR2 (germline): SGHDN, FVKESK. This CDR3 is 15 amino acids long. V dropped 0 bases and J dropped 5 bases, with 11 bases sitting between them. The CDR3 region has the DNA TGTGCCAGCAGCCAAGACTACAGGGAATATCAGCCCCAGCATTTT. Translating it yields CASSQDYREYQPQHF. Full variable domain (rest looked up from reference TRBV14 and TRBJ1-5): EAGVTQFPSHSVIEKGQTVTLRCDPISGHDNLYWYRRVMGKEIKFLLHFVKESKQDESGMPNNRFLAERTGGTYSTLKVQPAELEDSGVYFCASSQDYREYQPQHFGDGTRLSIL.

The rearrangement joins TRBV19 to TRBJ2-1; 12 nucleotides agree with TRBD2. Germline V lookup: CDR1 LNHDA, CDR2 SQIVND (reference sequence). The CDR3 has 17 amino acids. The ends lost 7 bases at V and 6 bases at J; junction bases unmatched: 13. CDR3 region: CASTTIKTSGSFNEQFF. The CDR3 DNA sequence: TGTGCCAGTACCACAATCAAGACTAGCGGGAGTTTCAATGAGCAGTTCTTC.

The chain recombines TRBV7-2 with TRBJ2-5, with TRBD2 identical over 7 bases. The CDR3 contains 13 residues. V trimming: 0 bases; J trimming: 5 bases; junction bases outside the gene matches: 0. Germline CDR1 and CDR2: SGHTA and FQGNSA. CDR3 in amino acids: CASSLAGGETQYF. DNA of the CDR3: TGTGCCAGCAGCTTAGCGGGAGGGGAGACCCAGTACTTC.

This chain's CDR3 is CAISESKGTVHEKLFF. DNA of the CDR3: TGTGCCATCAGTGAGTCGAAAGGGACAGTACATGAAAAACTGTTTTTT. V usage is TRBV10-3 and J usage is TRBJ1-4; 7 nucleotides align to TRBD1. Looked up from germline, CDR1 is ENHRY and CDR2 is SYGVKD. The CDR3 sequence is 16 residues long. With 0 bases clipped from V and 6 bases from J, the junction kept 7 bases outside the gene matches.